These 30 T cell receptor beta chains were all obtained from the same sample, sequenced in a study of cytomegalovirus exposure and HLA in healthy donors. The PCR had 60 Vbeta and 13 Jbeta primers. Clones were read by immunoSEQ multiplex PCR, and TCRdb kept only the in-frame ones, dropping some. This sample has 150,000 to 200,000 clones, with approximately 70% found just once. Sequencing input: PBMCs. The source of these receptors is a man in his forties in good health and CMV-seropositive.

For this clone: One junction end does not reproduce the germline sequence, and a read error may be involved. This chain connects TRBV11-1 to TRBJ2-3, with D possibly TRBD1 on 6 matching bases. The V gene's germline CDR1 is SGHAT and CDR2 FQDESV (reference sequence). This CDR3 spans 12 amino acids. CDR3 nucleotide sequence: TGTGCCAGCAGCCAACGGACAGATATGCAGTATTTT. The encoded protein is CASSQRTDMQYF. Drawing the rest from reference TRBV11-1 and TRBJ2-3, the complete variable domain is EAEVAQSPRYKITEKSQAVAFWCDPISGHATLYWYRQILGQGPELLVQFQDESVVDDSQLPKDRFSAERLKGVDSTLKIQPAELGDSAMYLCASSQRTDMQYFGPGTRLTVL.

The rearrangement uses TRBV2 and TRBJ1-2; D possibly corresponds to TRBD1 (5 bases). This CDR3 has 12 residues. V lost 7 bases to trimming and J lost 8 bases, with 14 bases between them. Germline V CDR1 and CDR2: SNHLY, FYNNEI. CDR3 sequence reads: CASNGGVKGYTF. Written as DNA, the CDR3 is TGTGCCAGCAACGGAGGGGTGAAGGGCTACACCTTC.

The chain is built from TRBV6-6 and TRBJ1-1, with D unclear. CDR1 and CDR2 from the germline V gene are MNHNY and SVGAGI (reference sequence). This CDR3 has 14 amino acids. Trimming shortened V by 6 bases and J by 4 bases, and 15 bases separated the two germline ends. This chain's CDR3 is CASSPQVGSTEAFF. The DNA for the CDR3 is TGTGCCAGCAGCCCTCAGGTGGGGAGCACTGAAGCTTTCTTT.

This chain links TRBV2 with TRBJ2-7; 9 nucleotides line up with TRBD1. The germline gives CDR1 SNHLY, CDR2 FYNNEI. The CDR3 is made up of 17 amino acids. J gave up 2 bases and V 5 bases, and 13 bases lay outside the gene matches. The CDR3 reads CASSPTLLGQGTYEQYF. CDR3 DNA sequence: TGTGCCAGCAGTCCGACATTATTAGGACAGGGGACCTACGAGCAGTACTTC.

The chain couples TRBV11-2 to TRBJ2-7; 10 bases are shared with TRBD2. Trimming removed 5 bases from V and 9 bases from J; junction bases left unmatched: 16. This CDR3 contains 16 residues. Germline V CDR1 and CDR2: SGHAT, FQNNGV. CDR3 sequence: CASSHGVSGGGSGQYF. The CDR3 DNA follows: TGTGCCAGCAGCCATGGGGTCAGCGGGGGGGGCTCCGGGCAGTACTTC.

The rearrangement joins TRBV4-2 to TRBJ1-2; D remains ambiguous. The CDR3 runs to 14 residues. The germline V and J ends were trimmed by 2 bases and 2 bases, with 9 bases remaining between them. CDR1 and CDR2 (germline): LGHNA, YNFKEQ. The CDR3 region is CASSQLGSNYGYTF. In DNA, the CDR3 is TGTGCCAGCAGCCAACTAGGCTCCAACTATGGCTACACCTTC.

This chain joins TRBV6-6 and TRBJ2-5; 8 nucleotides agree with TRBD2. This CDR3 has 16 amino acids. Germline CDR1 reads MNHNY; CDR2 reads SVGAGI (reference sequence). Trimming removed 5 bases from V and 2 bases from J; junction bases left unmatched: 10. In DNA form, the CDR3 reads TGTGCCAGCAGTCCTTGGGGCGGGGGGACACAAGAGACCCAGTACTTC. Its translation is CASSPWGGGTQETQYF.

This clone occurred a few times. V is TRBV9 and J is TRBJ1-1; weak D call: TRBD1 (6 bases). The CDR3 has 15 residues. Germline CDR1 is SGDLS and CDR2 is YYNGEE. With 0 bases removed from V and 0 bases from J, the gap between germline ends came to 9 bases. The CDR3 DNA reads TGTGCCAGCAGCGTAGGAGGGGGGGTGAACACTGAAGCTTTCTTT. Its translation is CASSVGGGVNTEAFF.

The rearrangement uses TRBV27 and TRBJ1-6, with TRBD1 identical over 10 bases. The V gene end was trimmed by 4 bases and the J gene end by 9 bases; junction bases not matched to a gene: 9. Germline lookup yields CDR1 MNHEY and CDR2 SMNVEV (reference sequence). This CDR3 spans 16 amino acids. The CDR3 DNA sequence: TGTGCCAGCAGTTCCATCCGGGACAGGGGAGGTTCACCCCTCCACTTT. Translated, it gives CASSSIRDRGGSPLHF.

The rearrangement joins TRBV4-1 to TRBJ2-1; possible D gene TRBD1, 5 bases. The CDR3 is 17 residues long. V dropped 3 bases and J dropped 4 bases, with 19 bases sitting between them. In germline, CDR1 is MGHRA, CDR2 YSYEKL. The CDR3 bases are TGCGCCAGCAGCCAGGAAATGAGGACATGGGTATACAATGAGCAGTTCTTC. This encodes CASSQEMRTWVYNEQFF.

This clone has just one count. The rearrangement joins TRBV7-9 to TRBJ2-5; a weak D match, TRBD1 (6 bases). V lost 7 bases, J lost 7 bases, and 25 bases lay in between. The CDR3 consists of 16 residues. CDR1 is SEHNR, CDR2 FQNEAQ, per germline (reference sequence). In DNA form, the CDR3 reads TGTGCCAGCACTACTAGGGACACTCCCCCCTTGGGGACCCAGTACTTC. This sequence encodes CASTTRDTPPLGTQYF.

The chain combines TRBV7-2 with TRBJ2-5; D uncertain. There are 13 residues in the CDR3. The V and J ends lost 5 bases and 4 bases respectively, with 11 bases between them. The germline V gene encodes CDR1 SGHTA and CDR2 FQGNSA. The CDR3 protein is CASSQARTETQYF. CDR3 nucleotide sequence: TGTGCCAGCAGCCAAGCAAGAACAGAGACCCAGTACTTC.

Turning to this clone: Additional DNA sequences in this sample encode the identical CDR3. The chain combines TRBV5-1 with TRBJ2-3; 7 bases align to TRBD1. This CDR3 spans 15 amino acids. Trimming took 4 bases from V and 0 from J; bases not matched to a gene: 5. Germline lookup yields CDR1 SGHRS and CDR2 YFSETQ. The CDR3 coding sequence is TGCGCCAGCAGCAGGGGGACAGTCAGCACAGATACGCAGTATTTT. Residues: CASSRGTVSTDTQYF.

The genes are TRBV7-8 and TRBJ1-5; TRBD1 is a possible D gene (5 bases). The V gene's germline CDR1 is SGHVS and CDR2 FQNEAQ. V lost 5 bases and J lost 0, with 11 bases in between. The CDR3 length is 15 residues. CDR3 sequence: CASSPDTYSNQPQHF. The CDR3 nucleotides read TGTGCCAGCAGCCCGGACACATATAGCAATCAGCCCCAGCATTTT.

J is TRBJ1-2 and V is TRBV6-5; tentatively, D is TRBD1 (6 bases). Germline loops: CDR1 MNHEY, CDR2 SVGAGI. The CDR3 runs 15 residues. The V gene lost 5 bases and the J gene lost 8 bases, with 21 bases spanning the gap. The CDR3 protein is CASSPQRTERDGYTF. The CDR3 region has the DNA TGTGCCAGCAGTCCCCAAAGGACAGAAAGGGACGGCTACACCTTC.

CDR3 sequence (DNA): TGTGCCAGCAGCCCCCTAGTCTCTGGAAACACCATATATTTT. Protein: CASSPLVSGNTIYF. The chain has TRBV6-1 and TRBJ1-3; D gene ambiguous. CDR3 length: 14 residues. Trimming took 6 bases from V and 0 from J, leaving 9 bases between them. CDR1 and CDR2 (germline): MNHNS, SASEGT.

The chain employs TRBV5-1 and TRBJ2-2; 11 positions agree with TRBD1. Germline-derived CDR1 and CDR2 are SGHRS and YFSETQ. V lost 9 bases, J lost 1 base, and 5 bases stayed unmatched. The CDR3 sequence is 15 residues long. The CDR3 sequence: CATRTGGGNTGELFF. Written as DNA, the CDR3 is TGCGCCACCCGGACAGGGGGCGGGAACACCGGGGAGCTGTTTTTT.

This clone appeared a few times. The chain joins TRBV5-4 to TRBJ2-7, with TRBD2 identical over 11 bases. V dropped 0 bases and J dropped 6; count of bases not matched to a gene: 2. Germline V gene lookup returns CDR1 SGHNT and CDR2 YYREEE (reference sequence). There are 14 residues in the CDR3. CDR3: CASSLGLAGPEQYF. The CDR3 DNA follows: TGTGCCAGCAGCTTGGGACTAGCGGGGCCCGAGCAGTACTTC.

The rearrangement uses TRBV5-6 and TRBJ2-7, with TRBD1 matching over 9 bases. The germline V gene has CDR1 SGHDT and CDR2 YYEEEE. This CDR3 has 13 amino acids. The junction had 2 bases not matched to a gene; V was cut back by 3 bases and J by 4 bases. CDR3 sequence reads: CASSSTGGYEQYF. CDR3 nucleotide sequence: TGTGCCAGCAGCTCGACAGGGGGGTACGAGCAGTACTTC.

V gene TRBV7-9 combines with J gene TRBJ1-2; 7 nucleotides line up with TRBD1. After removal of 5 bases from V and 1 base from J, the junction contained 10 bases not matched to a gene. The V gene's germline CDR1 is SEHNR and CDR2 FQNEAQ (reference sequence). The length of the CDR3 is 16 residues. The CDR3 spells CASSPRGRSRNYGYTF. CDR3 coding DNA: TGTGCCAGCAGCCCCAGGGGGAGGTCCCGTAACTATGGCTACACCTTC.

This chain joins TRBV23-1 and TRBJ1-6; D not resolved. TRBV23-1 is identified as an open reading frame with a role that is uncertain. V was trimmed by 8 bases and J by 7 bases, leaving 15 bases between them. CDR3 length equals 14 residues. The chain's CDR3 is CASPRTEKNSPLHF. CDR3 coding DNA: TGCGCCAGCCCCCGCACAGAAAAAAATTCACCCCTCCACTTT.

The V call is TRBV19, the J call TRBJ2-5; a possible D gene is TRBD2 (7 bases). The V end was cut by 5 bases, the J end by 5 bases, with 18 bases between. The germline V gene has CDR1 LNHDA and CDR2 SQIVND (reference sequence). The CDR3 runs 15 residues. The DNA for the CDR3 is TGTGCCAGTAGTGGGCTAGCGGTTAGGGGGGAGACCCAGTACTTC. It specifies CASSGLAVRGETQYF.

CDR3 sequence (DNA): TGTGCCAGCAGTGGGGCGGTGGGACTTGCGAACACTGAAGCTTTCTTT. Its protein product is CASSGAVGLANTEAFF. This chain links TRBV6-1 with TRBJ1-1; tentative D call: TRBD1 (5 bases). Germline CDR1 and CDR2: MNHNS and SASEGT. The CDR3 has 16 amino acids. The V end was cut by 4 bases, the J end by 1 base, with 16 bases between.

The chain employs TRBV19 and TRBJ1-2, with a possible D match to TRBD1 (5 bases). V was pared by 5 bases and J by 3 bases, with 10 bases between. The germline gives CDR1 LNHDA, CDR2 SQIVND (reference sequence). CDR3 size: 13 residues. This chain's CDR3 is CASSGAADYGYTF. In DNA form, the CDR3 reads TGTGCCAGTAGTGGGGCGGCTGACTATGGCTACACCTTC.

The V gene is TRBV13, the J gene TRBJ1-1, with D possibly TRBD1 on 6 matching bases. Per germline, CDR1 PRHDT and CDR2 FYEKMQ (reference sequence). The V end was cut by 3 bases, the J end by 3 bases, with 8 bases between. This CDR3 has 13 amino acids. The CDR3 DNA sequence: TGTGCCAGCAGCTTGAGGGGGTACACTGAAGCTTTCTTT. Translation gives CASSLRGYTEAFF. Full variable domain (remainder filled in from reference TRBV13 and TRBJ1-1): AAGVIQSPRHLIKEKRETATLKCYPIPRHDTVYWYQQGPGQDPQFLISFYEKMQSDKGSIPDRFSAQQFSDYHSELNMSSLELGDSALYFCASSLRGYTEAFFGQGTRLTVV.

The chain employs TRBV7-8 and TRBJ1-1; D gene unclear. V gave up 5 bases and J gave up 11 bases, with 15 bases separating them. The CDR3 spans 12 residues. In germline, CDR1 is SGHVS, CDR2 FQNEAQ. In DNA, the CDR3 is TGTGCCAGCAGCGATACGAGTAGAATGGCTTTCTTT. This encodes CASSDTSRMAFF.

The chain carries TRBV15 and TRBJ1-4, with a tentative D call TRBD1 (6 bases). V was trimmed by 5 bases and J by 3 bases, leaving 13 bases between them. This CDR3 has 15 amino acids. Germline CDR1 and CDR2: LNHNV and YYDKDF (reference sequence). CDR3 protein: CATSGARGANEKLFF. The CDR3 nucleotides are TGTGCCACCAGCGGTGCCAGGGGTGCTAATGAAAAACTGTTTTTT.

To note about this clone: It is likely a read error, because the conserved phenylalanine at the end of the CDR3 is missing. The CDR3 region is CATSKGTGGGTDTQYS. The CDR3 nucleotides are TGTGCCACCAGCAAGGGGACAGGGGGGGGCACAGATACGCAGTATTCT. The genes are TRBV15 and TRBJ2-3, with 11 bases identical to TRBD1. Germline CDR1 is LNHNV and CDR2 is YYDKDF (reference sequence). The V and J ends lost 4 bases and 1 base, in that order; junction bases with no gene match: 4. CDR3 length equals 16 residues.

There are a few counts of this clone. The chain has TRBV7-2 and TRBJ2-7, with a weak D call TRBD1 (5 bases). The germline V and J ends were trimmed by 0 bases and 9 bases, with 18 bases remaining between them. The CDR3 runs 15 residues. The V gene's germline CDR1 is SGHTA and CDR2 FQGNSA. CDR3 sequence: CASSLARQSFNGQYF. Here the CDR3 DNA reads TGTGCCAGCAGCTTAGCCCGACAGAGTTTCAATGGGCAGTACTTC. The entire variable domain, with the rest obtained from reference TRBV7-2 and TRBJ2-7, is as follows: GAGVSQSPSNKVTEKGKDVELRCDPISGHTALYWYRQSLGQGLEFLIYFQGNSAPDKSGLPSDRFSAERTGGSVSTLTIQRTQQEDSAVYLCASSLARQSFNGQYFGPGTRLTVT.

This clone showed up many times. The sample contains more than one DNA sequence encoding this CDR3. The chain has TRBV10-3 and TRBJ1-2; no clear D. There are 14 residues in the CDR3. Between the trimmed V and J ends, which lost 0 bases and 2 bases, there was a span of 7 bases. From germline, CDR1 is ENHRY and CDR2 SYGVKD. CDR3 sequence (DNA): TGTGCCATCAGTGAGTCAGGCGGAAACTATGGCTACACCTTC. It yields the protein CAISESGGNYGYTF.